The text below deals with one T cell receptor (beta chain). Its antigen is unknown. No base qualities exist here, and no much larger clone lies one base off it. The data stem from a study of blood T cell repertoires in COVID-19 (TCRdb year 2020). With respect to the entire study: Collaborator samples came from the United States, Italy and Spain and covered acute and convalescent phases of COVID-19. Nearly every sample came with metadata listing a de-identified subject ID, COVID-19 status, age in years and sex. The material from the prospective study consisted of cDNA or gDNA derived from T cells, B-cell-depleted T cells, or PBMCs. Subjects who had been exposed to COVID-19, were actively infected with it, or had recovered from it provided the deeply sampled blood TCRbeta repertoires that made up the dataset. Where available, HLA class I and class II types were taken from metadata supplied by the sample provider and were not determined by assay-based typing. The repertoires were made available in a free public database intended to serve as a resource for research on the immune response to SARS-CoV-2. Samples were obtained from the ongoing ImmuneRACE study (first 160 participants) and from 1,000 to 1,500 subjects provided by 6 global collaborators. On the study overall, not on this receptor specifically: Clinical and demographic metadata were provided uncurated, with the amount varying by source and participant.

Each collaborating institution followed its own protocols to collect whole blood in K2EDTA tubes. For TCRbeta analysis, collaborators shipped samples as frozen whole blood, isolated PBMCs, or DNA extracted from either of those sample types. Sequences SGHKS (CDR1) and YYEKEE (CDR2) are obtained from the germline V gene (reference sequence). The CDR3 numbers 15 residues from cysteine through phenylalanine. Left in the record is the CDR3 DNA by itself, 45 bases read in frame from the first base. V drops 1 base and J drops 9 bases, leaving 14 bases in between. TCRbeta CDR3 regions were amplified from genomic DNA using the immunoSEQ Assay, a bias-controlled multiplex PCR. As for the original processing: The number of nucleated cells in each sample was estimated by amplification of reference gene primers within the assay. Sequence reads were collapsed and filtered to measure the absolute abundance of every unique TCRbeta CDR3 rearrangement. Productive Simpson clonality was computed per sample as the square root of Simpson's diversity index over productive rearrangements. In its TCRdb copy, this immuneACCESS table keeps in-frame sequences only and misses some clones. Where compared with another copy, unresolved V genes explain less than half of these, and the others have no known cause. V and J calls plus clone size are reproduced from that table; the DNA served to infer D and trimming. Counted in this sample were about 250,000 clones; roughly 80% of them appeared once. Roughly 9.8% of the sample belongs to the ten largest clones.

The chain couples TRBV5-5 to TRBJ1-6; TRBD1 is possibly the D segment (5 matching bases). Sequenced sample: peripheral blood. The TCR originated in a man aged 80 or over with acute or convalescent COVID-19. CDR3 reads: CASSLTQAQGSPLHF. The sequenced DNA: TGTGCCAGCAGCTTGACCCAGGCCCAGGGTTCACCCCTCCACTTT. The full variable domain, completed from the reference TRBV5-5 and TRBJ1-6 proteins outside the CDR3, reads DAGVTQSPTHLIKTRGQQVTLRCSPISGHKSVSWYQQVLGQGPQFIFQYYEKEERGRGNFPDRFSARQFPNYSSELNVNALLLGDSALYLCASSLTQAQGSPLHFGNGTRLTVT.